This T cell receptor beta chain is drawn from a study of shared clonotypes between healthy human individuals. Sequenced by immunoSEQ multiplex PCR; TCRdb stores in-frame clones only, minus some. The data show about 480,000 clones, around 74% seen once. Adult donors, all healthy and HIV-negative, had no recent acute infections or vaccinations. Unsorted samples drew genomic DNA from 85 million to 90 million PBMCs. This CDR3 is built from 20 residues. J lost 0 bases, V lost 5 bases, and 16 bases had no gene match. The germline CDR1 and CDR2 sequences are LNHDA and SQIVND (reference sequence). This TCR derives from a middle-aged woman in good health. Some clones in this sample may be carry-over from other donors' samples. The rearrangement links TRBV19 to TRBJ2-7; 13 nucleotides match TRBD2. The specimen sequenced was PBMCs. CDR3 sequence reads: CASSVQAGTSGATYSYEQYF. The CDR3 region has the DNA TGTGCCAGTAGTGTCCAAGCCGGGACTAGCGGGGCCACCTACTCCTACGAGCAGTACTTC.